This is a list of T cell receptor beta chains from one sample in a study of glioma-infiltrating T cells. TCRdb re-called the multiplex PCR reads through MiXCR, storing one row per CDR3 protein. Of under 50,000 distinct CDR3 sequences listed, approximately 20% are singletons. The sequencing sample was made of glioma tissue, nonneoplastic brain tissue, or PBMCs (not recorded which). These receptor sequences come from a human donor with low-grade glioma or glioblastoma, undergoing nonglioma brain surgery, or in good health (not recorded which). Both conserved end residues are part of each CDR3. A D gene is named only where the DNA matches it firmly. The size field is filled for only some rows; it gives once, few, many or a size class.

CDR3nt	CDR3aa	abundance	j_gene	v_gene	d_gene
TGCGCCAGCAGCTTGGGAACCTCCTATAATTCACCCCTCCACTTT	CASSLGTSYNSPLHF	many	TRBJ1-6	TRBV5-1	NA
TGTGCCAGCAGTGACCCGGGACAGATATTTGAAGCTTTCTTT	CASSDPGQIFEAFF	many	TRBJ1-1	TRBV2	TRBD1
TGCAGTGCTAGACCCATCCGGACAGGGATCCATTACAACTCCTACGAGCAGTACTTC	CSARPIRTGIHYNSYEQYF	many	TRBJ2-7	TRBV20-1	TRBD1
TGCGCCAGCAGTAGTCTAGCGGGACGACGCACAGATACGCAGTATTTT	CASSSLAGRRTDTQYF	NA	TRBJ2-3	TRBV10-1	TRBD2
TGCGCCAGCAGCTCCAGTGTCACCGGGGAGCTGTTTTTT	CASSSSVTGELFF	NA	TRBJ2-2	TRBV5-1	NA
TGTGCCAGAAGTGAAGCGCCAAGAGAGCCCCAGCATTTT	CARSEAPREPQHF	NA	TRBJ1-5	TRBV2	NA
TGTGCCAGCAGTTTAGCGTCGGACGGTGAAAAACTGTTTTTT	CASSLASDGEKLFF	NA	TRBJ1-4	TRBV12-3/TRBV12-4	NA
TGTGCCAGCAGCTTACTGCTGGACAGCGAGACCCAGTACTTC	CASSLLLDSETQYF	many	TRBJ2-5	TRBV7-2	NA
TGCGCCAGCAGCCAAGTTAACAGGGAATACGAGCAGTACTTC	CASSQVNREYEQYF	many	TRBJ2-7	TRBV4-1	NA
TGTGCCAGCAGCGTACTCCGGGACAGGGGTCCCGGGCAAACTCAGCCCCAGCATTTT	CASSVLRDRGPGQTQPQHF	few	TRBJ1-5	TRBV9	TRBD1
TGTGCCAGCAGTACCTCCGGGACAGTGGACGAGCAGTACTTC	CASSTSGTVDEQYF	many	TRBJ2-7	TRBV6-1	TRBD1
TGTGCCAGCAGCCGCCCGGGGACAGCGCACAATGAGCAGTTCTTC	CASSRPGTAHNEQFF	NA	TRBJ2-1	TRBV7-9	TRBD1
TGTGCCAGCAGTCGGACAGGGGGTATTTCCGGGGAGCTGTTTTTT	CASSRTGGISGELFF	many	TRBJ2-2	TRBV25-1	TRBD1
TGTGCCTGGAGTGTACATCCTAGCAATCAGCCCCAGCATTTT	CAWSVHPSNQPQHF	NA	TRBJ1-5	TRBV30	NA
TGTGCCAGCAGCCTAGACCCTAGCGGACAAGAGACCCAGTACTTC	CASSLDPSGQETQYF	many	TRBJ2-5	TRBV11-2	TRBD2
TGTGCCAGCAGTGAAGGGCCCCTAGAGACCCAGTACTTC	CASSEGPLETQYF	many	TRBJ2-5	TRBV2	NA
TGTGCCAGCAGTTCGAGCACTGAAGCTTTCTTT	CASSSSTEAFF	many	TRBJ1-1	TRBV28	NA
TGCGCCAGCAGCCCCAGTGCGGGGGTGGGGAACACTGAAGCTTTCTTT	CASSPSAGVGNTEAFF	many	TRBJ1-1	TRBV4-1	NA
TGTTCCAGCAGTAGCTCTACTAGGCTCGGGGAGCTGTTTTTT	CSSSSSTRLGELFF	once	TRBJ2-2	TRBV28	NA
TGTGCCAGCAGCCAACTCGGGTGGGACAGTAACATGAACACTGAAGCTTTCTTT	CASSQLGWDSNMNTEAFF	many	TRBJ1-1	TRBV3-1	TRBD1
TGTGCCAGTAGTATAGATAGGGCAGTCCTAGCCAAAAACATTCAGTACTTC	CASSIDRAVLAKNIQYF	NA	TRBJ2-4	TRBV19	NA
TGTGCCAGCAGCTTTATTGAAGAGACCCAGTACTTC	CASSFIEETQYF	many	TRBJ2-5	TRBV7-9	NA
TGTGCCAGCAGCCCCCACCTAGAGACGGAGCAGTTCTTC	CASSPHLETEQFF	few	TRBJ2-1	TRBV9	NA
TGCGCCAGCAGCGGGAACGGGGGGGCCTCCTACAATGAGCAGTTCTTC	CASSGNGGASYNEQFF	few	TRBJ2-1	TRBV5-1	TRBD2
TGCGCCAGCAGCTTGGGTAGGTCCTACGAGCAGTACTTC	CASSLGRSYEQYF	many	TRBJ2-7	TRBV5-1	NA
TGTGCCAGCAGTGAAGTAGGCTACCGCTATGGCTACACCTTC	CASSEVGYRYGYTF	many	TRBJ1-2	TRBV2	NA
TGTGCCAGCAGCCGGACAGGGACGAACACTGAAGCTTTCTTT	CASSRTGTNTEAFF	many	TRBJ1-1	TRBV9	TRBD1
TGCGCCAGCAGCTTAATTGTGGGGGGCACCAACAATGAGCAGTTCTTC	CASSLIVGGTNNEQFF	many	TRBJ2-1	TRBV5-1	NA
TGCAGCGTTGAAGGAGAGATCGATGAGCAGTTCTTC	CSVEGEIDEQFF	many	TRBJ2-1	TRBV29-1	NA
TGTGCCAGCAGCTTAAGCAGCGGGAGAAGAGAGACCCAGTACTTC	CASSLSSGRRETQYF	many	TRBJ2-5	TRBV7-3	TRBD2
TGCGCCAGCAGCCCCGGAGGGAAGGTACAAGAGACCCAGTACTTC	CASSPGGKVQETQYF	NA	TRBJ2-5	TRBV4-1	NA
TGCGCCAGCAGTCAACAAGCGGGAGGGCCTATTCAGTACTTC	CASSQQAGGPIQYF	few	TRBJ2-4	TRBV5-1	TRBD2
TGTGCCAGCAGAGAGGACTCACTCCAGTACTTC	CASREDSLQYF	many	TRBJ2-5	TRBV12-3/TRBV12-4	NA
TGTGCCAGCAGTTACTCCCTTCCCCCCTACAATGAGCAGTTCTTC	CASSYSLPPYNEQFF	NA	TRBJ2-1	TRBV6-6	NA
TGTGCCACCCGACAGGAGGCTTTCTTT	CATRQEAFF	many	TRBJ1-1	TRBV7-9	NA
TGCGCCAGCAGCCCAGTCTGGGGGGCAGAGCAGCCCCAGCATTTT	CASSPVWGAEQPQHF	many	TRBJ1-5	TRBV4-1	NA
TGTGCCAGCAGTACCGGGACAGGGGACGAGCAGTACTTC	CASSTGTGDEQYF	medium-sized	TRBJ2-7	TRBV28	TRBD1
TGTGCCAGCAGCTTGGACAGAGATGGCTACACCTTC	CASSLDRDGYTF	many	TRBJ1-2	TRBV5-4	NA
TGTGCCAGCAGTTCCCAAACTTCCGCGACTCGCACAGATACGCAGTATTTT	CASSSQTSATRTDTQYF	many	TRBJ2-3	TRBV2	NA
TGTGCCATCGGATCGGGCAATCAGCCCCAGCATTTT	CAIGSGNQPQHF	many	TRBJ1-5	TRBV10-3	NA
TGCAGCGCGCCGGGCGGCTCGAACACTGAAGCTTTCTTT	CSAPGGSNTEAFF	NA	TRBJ1-1	TRBV29-1	NA
TGTGCCAGCAGCGAGGACAGGGACAACACTGAGGAGCTGTTTTTT	CASSEDRDNTEELFF	NA	TRBJ2-2	TRBV27	TRBD1
TGTGCCAGTAGTATGGGGCAGGGCAATCAGCCCCAGCATTTT	CASSMGQGNQPQHF	many	TRBJ1-5	TRBV19	NA
TGTGCCAGCAGCCATCCTCTAAATTCGAACACTGAAGCTTTCTTT	CASSHPLNSNTEAFF	many	TRBJ1-1	TRBV3-1	NA
TGTGCCAGCAGTTACTCGGGGCTAGCGGGGGGCGATACGCAGTATTTT	CASSYSGLAGGDTQYF	many	TRBJ2-3	TRBV6-6	TRBD2
TGTGCCACCCATGGGGGATATGGCTACACCTTC	CATHGGYGYTF	many	TRBJ1-2	TRBV28	NA
TGCGCCAGCAGCCACAGGGGGCTGGCTAGCGGGATGACAGATACGCAGTATTTT	CASSHRGLASGMTDTQYF	NA	TRBJ2-3	TRBV5-1	NA
TGTGCCAGCACGCTAATTGGAGATGAAGCTTTCTTT	CASTLIGDEAFF	many	TRBJ1-1	TRBV28	NA
TGTGCCAGCAGTGTAGGTGCGGGGCAGGCCTACAGTGAGCAGTTCTTC	CASSVGAGQAYSEQFF	NA	TRBJ2-1	TRBV2	NA
TGTGCCAGCATCCATTATCGGGGAGTAAAGTATGGCTACACCTTC	CASIHYRGVKYGYTF	NA	TRBJ1-2	TRBV5-4	NA
TGTGCCAGCAGTTTTTACGGGGTGGATGAAAAACTGTTTTTT	CASSFYGVDEKLFF	many	TRBJ1-4	TRBV28	NA
TGTGCCAGCAGTCTCCCCTTGGTGGGCTATGTCTACACTTTC	CASSLPLVGYVYTF	NA	TRBJ1-2	TRBV28	NA
TGTGCCAGCTCTAATTGGGGTGAGCAGTTCTTC	CASSNWGEQFF	many	TRBJ2-1	TRBV14	NA
TGTGCCAGCAGCGTTGCGACTAGCGGGGACAACACCGGGGAGCTGTTTTTT	CASSVATSGDNTGELFF	few	TRBJ2-2	TRBV9	TRBD2
TGTGCCAGCAGTGAAATGGTACTAGGGACCCAGTACTTC	CASSEMVLGTQYF	many	TRBJ2-5	TRBV2	NA
TGTGCCGTGGGGGCTAGACCCTGGCAGTATTTT	CAVGARPWQYF	many	TRBJ2-3	TRBV6-1	NA
TGTGCCACCAGCAGAGAGGGGTACAGAGATCAGCCCCAGCATTTT	CATSREGYRDQPQHF	many	TRBJ1-5	TRBV15	NA
TGCAGTGCTAACGGGAATCCGAACACTGAAGCTTTCTTT	CSANGNPNTEAFF	many	TRBJ1-1	TRBV20-1	NA
TGCGCCAGCAGCAGGGGAGGGACAGATACGCAGTATTTT	CASSRGGTDTQYF	many	TRBJ2-3	TRBV4-1	TRBD2